This T cell receptor (beta chain) stems from a study of blood T cells in healthy people across ages. Study-level findings and limits: Because sorting was not performed, PBMCs prevented conclusive naive versus antigen-experienced comparison. Strong correlation existed between TCR beta diversity and naive T cell percentage.

Turning to this clonotype: Its antigen is as yet unknown.

The authors isolated at least 6.5 million PBMCs per sample. The second PCR ran about 6 to 11 cycles with a sample-barcoded 5' primer and J-beta primers. TCRdb processed the 5' RACE reads anew with MiXCR; each CDR3 protein has one entry. The table lists 950,000 to 1,200,000 distinct CDR3 sequences, around two fifths of them singletons. The sequence derives from a man between 18 and 29 years old in good health. The material sequenced was blood.

As DNA, the CDR3 is TGTGCCAGCAGTTTTGGACACTTGAACACTGAAGCTTTCTTT. Its protein is CASSFGHLNTEAFF. The chain carries TRBV12-3 or TRBV12-4 and TRBJ1-1; possibly TRBD1 for D (5 bases). V was shortened by 3 bases and J by 0 bases, with 8 bases between the two germline ends. The CDR3 length is 14 residues.